Below, 5 T cell receptor beta chains from the same sample are listed, as sequenced in a study of neurological immune-mediated disorders. TCRdb processed the 5' RACE reads anew with MiXCR; each CDR3 protein has one entry. The sample has 55,000 to 60,000 distinct CDR3 sequences, roughly 3.5% seen once. The source material was PBMCs. All receptors come from a woman under 40 with multiple sclerosis.

This clonotype was recorded at least ten times. The chain combines TRBV5-6 with TRBJ2-5; 8 bases align to TRBD1. The V gene end was trimmed by 0 bases and the J gene end by 3 bases; junction bases not matched to a gene: 10. This CDR3 is built from 17 residues. Germline V gene data show CDR1 as SGHDT and CDR2 as YYEEEE. The CDR3: CASSLGFSGGLEETQYF. The CDR3 DNA follows: TGTGCCAGCAGCTTGGGATTTTCAGGGGGCCTGGAAGAGACCCAGTACTTC. Variable domain in full (rest from reference TRBV5-6 and TRBJ2-5): DAGVTQSPTHLIKTRGQQVTLRCSPKSGHDTVSWYQQALGQGPQFIFQYYEEEERQRGNFPDRFSGHQFPNYSSELNVNALLLGDSALYLCASSLGFSGGLEETQYFGPGTRLLVL.

At least ten counts were recorded for this clonotype. The chain is built from TRBV5-1 and TRBJ2-2; D unclear. With 6 bases removed from V and 0 bases from J, the gap between germline ends came to 21 bases. This CDR3 contains 18 residues. Looked up from germline, CDR1 is SGHRS and CDR2 is YFSETQ. The CDR3 reads CASTIDRRSYANTGELFF. CDR3 nucleotide sequence: TGCGCCAGCACCATCGACCGTAGATCATATGCGAACACCGGGGAGCTGTTTTTT.

This clonotype was found many times. The gene calls are TRBV6-5 and TRBJ2-7; 7 positions agree with TRBD1. The CDR3 is 15 residues long. CDR1 is MNHEY, CDR2 SVGAGI, per germline. J gave up 5 bases and V 5 bases, and 12 bases lay outside the gene matches. In DNA form, the CDR3 reads TGTGCCAGCAGTACTCGGACAGGTGGGCGAGACGAGCAGTACTTC. Protein: CASSTRTGGRDEQYF.

This clonotype was seen only a few times. The chain uses TRBV3-1 and TRBJ1-1; no definite D call. Trimming stripped 2 bases from V and 4 bases from J, with 8 bases between. CDR1 and CDR2 (germline): LGHDT, YNNKEL (reference sequence). The CDR3 has 13 residues. This CDR3 reads CASSQRQVTEAFF. The CDR3 bases are TGTGCCAGCAGCCAACGGCAGGTCACTGAAGCTTTCTTT.

Ten or more counts support this clonotype. V usage is TRBV29-1 and J usage is TRBJ2-5, with D perhaps being TRBD1 or TRBD2 (6 bases each). V was clipped by 1 base and J by 5 bases, with 14 bases between them. This CDR3 spans 14 amino acids. The germline gives CDR1 SQVTM, CDR2 ANQGSEA. The DNA of the CDR3 is TGCAGCGTTGAAGGGGTAGGGGGGTTGGAGACCCAGTACTTC. It is translated as CSVEGVGGLETQYF.